Shown below are 25 T cell receptor beta chains from a single sample sequenced in a study of blood T cell repertoires in COVID-19. Produced via immunoSEQ multiplex PCR; TCRdb's table is partial and in-frame only. This sample yields about 83,000 clones, of which about 86% are seen a single time; 20% to 25% belongs to the top ten. The sample taken for sequencing was peripheral blood. These receptors were taken from an elderly woman in a cohort sampled during active or convalescent COVID-19.

The chain links TRBV29-1 to TRBJ1-2; 8 bases line up with TRBD1. This CDR3 is 12 amino acids long. V gave up 5 bases and J gave up 7 bases; unmatched junction bases: 6. Looked up from germline, CDR1 is SQVTM and CDR2 is ANQGSEA. CDR3 in DNA: TGCAGCGTTCCTTCGGACAGGGCTGGCTACACCTTC. Its translation is CSVPSDRAGYTF.

The chain links TRBV21-1 to TRBJ1-6. TRBV21-1 is listed as a pseudogene. There are 15 residues in the CDR3. The CDR3 sequence is CASSKRGGYNSPLHF. The CDR3 region has the DNA TGTGCCAGCAGCAAAAGGGGGGGGTATAATTCACCCCTCCACTTT.

The rearrangement links TRBV18 to TRBJ1-5; D remains ambiguous. This CDR3 comprises 13 residues. V lost 5 bases, J lost 0 bases, and 5 bases lay in between. Per the germline V gene, CDR1 is KGHSH and CDR2 is LQKENI. Written as DNA, the CDR3 is TGTGCCAGCTCATCAGATAGCAATCAGCCCCAGCATTTT. Translated: CASSSDSNQPQHF. The entire variable domain, with the rest obtained from reference TRBV18 and TRBJ1-5, is as follows: NAGVMQNPRHLVRRRGQEARLRCSPMKGHSHVYWYRQLPEEGLKFMVYLQKENIIDESGMPKERFSAEFPKEGPSILRIQQVVRGDSAAYFCASSSDSNQPQHFGDGTRLSIL.

The chain joins TRBV28 to TRBJ2-7; D perhaps matches TRBD2 (7 bases). The CDR3 is 13 amino acids. The V gene's germline CDR1 is MDHEN and CDR2 SYDVKM. V dropped 2 bases and J dropped 9 bases, with 14 bases sitting between them. The CDR3 DNA reads TGTGCCAGCAGTTTAAGGGGGGGCCCCGGGCAGTACGTC. This codes for CASSLRGGPGQYV.

The gene calls are TRBV2 and TRBJ2-1; TRBD1 agrees at 9 bases. J gave up 0 bases and V 7 bases, and 4 bases lay outside the gene matches. The CDR3 consists of 15 residues. CDR1 is SNHLY, CDR2 FYNNEI, per germline. The CDR3 region is CASTTDRGSYNEQFF. In DNA, the CDR3 is TGTGCCAGCACTACGGACAGGGGCTCCTACAATGAGCAGTTCTTC.

The V gene is TRBV10-1, the J gene TRBJ1-5; D is undetermined. CDR1 WNHNN and CDR2 SYGVQD come from the germline V gene (reference sequence). V lost 6 bases and J lost 6, with 12 bases in between. The CDR3 consists of 13 residues. CDR3 DNA sequence: TGCGCCAGCAGCGCGGGGTCGGGTCAGCCCCAGCATTTT. Encoded protein: CASSAGSGQPQHF.

The chain combines TRBV30 with TRBJ1-1; D is possibly TRBD1 (6 bases). Germline CDR1 GTSNPN, CDR2 SVGIG (reference sequence). The CDR3 has 15 amino acids. The V and J ends lost 1 base and 7 bases respectively, with 19 bases between them. Written as DNA, the CDR3 is TGTGCCTGGAGTGCCCCCCGGGACATGACAATTGAAGCTTTCTTT. Protein product: CAWSAPRDMTIEAFF. Variable domain in full (rest from reference TRBV30 and TRBJ1-1): SQTIHQWPATLVQPVGSPLSLECTVEGTSNPNLYWYRQAAGRGLQLLFYSVGIGQISSEVPQNLSASRPQDRQFILSSKKLLLSDSGFYLCAWSAPRDMTIEAFFGQGTRLTVV.

V usage is TRBV5-1 and J usage is TRBJ2-2; 11 bases line up with TRBD1. The CDR3 contains 15 residues. Germline CDR1 SGHRS, CDR2 YFSETQ. V lost 5 bases, J lost 6 bases, and 6 bases stayed unmatched. CDR3 in DNA: TGCGCCAGCAGATCCGGGACAGGGGGGTCCGGGGAGCTGTTTTTT. Translating gives CASRSGTGGSGELFF.

The V call is TRBV7-2, the J call TRBJ1-5; the D is unclear. With 1 base removed from V and 7 bases from J, the gap between germline ends came to 5 bases. There are 12 residues in the CDR3. CDR1 SGHTA and CDR2 FQGNSA come from the germline V gene. The CDR3 is CASSLDRQPQHF. As DNA, the CDR3 is TGTGCCAGCAGCTTAGATCGGCAGCCCCAGCATTTT.

The V call is TRBV9, the J call TRBJ2-7, with 7 bases identical to TRBD1. The CDR3 has 15 amino acids. Per the germline V gene, CDR1 is SGDLS and CDR2 is YYNGEE. The ends lost 0 bases at V and 6 bases at J; junction bases unmatched: 9. CDR3 region: CASSVGGDRVAEQYF. For the CDR3, the DNA is TGTGCCAGCAGCGTAGGCGGAGACAGGGTGGCCGAGCAGTACTTC.

The chain couples TRBV5-1 to TRBJ2-3; 13 positions match TRBD2. Trimming cost V 4 bases and J 4 bases; bases outside gene matches: 6. The CDR3 covers 16 residues. Germline-derived CDR1 and CDR2 are SGHRS and YFSETQ. CDR3 in amino acids: CASSVAGLAGSDTQYF. In DNA form, the CDR3 reads TGCGCCAGCAGCGTAGCGGGACTAGCGGGGTCAGATACGCAGTATTTT.

There are a few counts of this clone. J is TRBJ2-1 and V is TRBV27; D may be TRBD2 (6 bases). This CDR3 comprises 19 residues. CDR1 MNHEY and CDR2 SMNVEV come from the germline V gene (reference sequence). Deletions cut 4 bases from V and 0 bases from J, with 22 bases between. The CDR3 nucleotides read TGTGCCAGCAGTTCTATAACCGGGACTGCGTACGGCTCCTACAATGAGCAGTTCTTC. It specifies CASSSITGTAYGSYNEQFF.

This clone was picked up one time. This chain connects TRBV24-1 to TRBJ2-1; 14 bases align to TRBD2. The germline V gene has CDR1 KGHDR and CDR2 SFDVKD. The junction had 7 bases not matched to a gene; V was cut back by 3 bases and J by 4 bases. CDR3 length: 18 amino acids. CDR3 sequence: CATSDATSGRAGYNEQFF. CDR3 bases: TGTGCCACCAGTGATGCGACTAGCGGGAGGGCCGGTTACAATGAGCAGTTCTTC.

The chain employs TRBV10-1 and TRBJ2-7, with D possibly being TRBD2 (5 bases). CDR1 and CDR2 from the germline V gene are WNHNN and SYGVQD (reference sequence). The CDR3 spans 14 residues. Trimming took 0 bases from V and 4 from J, leaving 10 bases between them. The CDR3 DNA follows: TGCGCCAGCAGTGAGTCCCCGGGAAAGTACGAGCAGTACTTC. This sequence encodes CASSESPGKYEQYF.

The V and J genes are TRBV29-1 and TRBJ2-1; D is undetermined. The CDR3 length is 12 residues. V was trimmed by 5 bases and J by 1 base, leaving 6 bases between them. Germline CDR1 SQVTM, CDR2 ANQGSEA. The CDR3 DNA reads TGCAGCGTTCGGGTGTCCTACAATGAGCAGTTCTTC. It encodes CSVRVSYNEQFF.

In its sample, this clone was seen once. The V call is TRBV3-1 (or the pseudogene TRBV3-2), the J call TRBJ1-1; D possibly corresponds to TRBD1 (6 bases). In germline, CDR1 is LGHDT, CDR2 YNNKEL (reference sequence). The CDR3 length is 15 residues. V was trimmed by 2 bases and J by 3 bases, leaving 13 bases between them. This chain's CDR3 is CASSQRLQGDTEAFF. Here the CDR3 DNA reads TGTGCCAGCAGCCAACGATTACAGGGAGACACTGAAGCTTTCTTT.

The gene calls are TRBV5-1 and TRBJ2-7; 7 bases match TRBD1. With 4 bases clipped from V and 0 bases from J, the junction kept 7 bases outside the gene matches. The CDR3 spans 15 residues. The germline gives CDR1 SGHRS, CDR2 YFSETQ. This chain's CDR3 is CASSPQGESSYEQYF. The DNA for the CDR3 is TGCGCCAGCAGCCCCCAGGGGGAGAGCTCCTACGAGCAGTACTTC.

This clone has just one count. This sequence joins TRBV3-1 (or the pseudogene TRBV3-2) and TRBJ2-7; tentative D call: TRBD2 (5 bases). Germline-derived CDR1 and CDR2 are LGHDT and YNNKEL (reference sequence). The V gene lost 4 bases and the J gene lost 4 bases, with 8 bases spanning the gap. CDR3 length: 12 residues. The CDR3 loop is CASSPRVYEQYV. CDR3 DNA sequence: TGTGCCAGCAGCCCGAGGGTGTACGAGCAGTACGTC.

CDR3: CASSVGQGTNYGYTF. CDR3 in DNA: TGTGCCAGCAGCGTCGGACAGGGAACTAACTATGGCTACACCTTC. This chain uses TRBV5-4 with TRBJ1-2, with 8 bases fitting TRBD1. The CDR3 runs 15 residues. V shed 4 bases and J 0 bases; nucleotides not matched to a gene: 5. Germline V gene data show CDR1 as SGHNT and CDR2 as YYREEE (reference sequence).

The chain is built from TRBV2 and TRBJ2-2; 9 bases line up with TRBD1. The CDR3 is made up of 18 amino acids. V shed 6 bases, J shed 3 bases, and the junction held 14 bases outside the gene matches. CDR1 is SNHLY, CDR2 FYNNEI, per germline. The CDR3 sequence is CASRPPDRGGLDTGELFF. The CDR3 DNA sequence: TGTGCCAGCAGACCCCCGGACAGGGGAGGCCTCGACACCGGGGAGCTGTTTTTT.

This chain connects TRBV5-5 to TRBJ1-5; D call uncertain. This CDR3 is 13 amino acids long. V was shortened by 4 bases and J by 0 bases, with 5 bases between the two germline ends. Germline CDR1 reads SGHKS; CDR2 reads YYEKEE (reference sequence). For the CDR3, the DNA is TGTGCCAGCAGCCGCGATAGCAATCAGCCCCAGCATTTT. Translated, it gives CASSRDSNQPQHF.

The chain couples TRBV5-1 to TRBJ2-2, with D tentatively TRBD2 (7 bases). The V end lost 9 bases, the J end lost 0 bases, and 18 bases lay between the germline ends. The V gene's germline CDR1 is SGHRS and CDR2 YFSETQ. This CDR3 spans 16 amino acids. The CDR3 sequence is CATQRGGTTNTGELFF. For the CDR3, the DNA is TGCGCCACCCAAAGGGGGGGGACTACGAACACCGGGGAGCTGTTTTTT. Together with reference TRBV5-1 and TRBJ2-2, the CDR3 gives the full variable domain: KAGVTQTPRYLIKTRGQQVTLSCSPISGHRSVSWYQQTPGQGLQFLFEYFSETQRNKGNFPGRFSGRQFSNSRSEMNVSTLELGDSALYLCATQRGGTTNTGELFFGEGSRLTVL.

The chain is built from TRBV5-1 and TRBJ2-1, with 9 nucleotides matching TRBD2. Per the germline V gene, CDR1 is SGHRS and CDR2 is YFSETQ. CDR3 size: 16 residues. The V segment lost 0 bases and the J segment 4 bases; nucleotides outside the gene matches: 5. The CDR3 DNA follows: TGCGCCAGCAGCTTGGTTAGTAGCGGGGGTTACAATGAGCAGTTCTTC. Its translation: CASSLVSSGGYNEQFF.

The chain carries TRBV12-3 or TRBV12-4 and TRBJ2-5, with a weak D call TRBD2 (5 bases). This CDR3 spans 13 amino acids. Trimming removed 6 bases at V and 0 bases at J, with 8 bases between. The CDR3 loop reads CASRRGYQETQYF. CDR3 DNA: TGTGCCAGCAGGAGAGGGTACCAAGAGACCCAGTACTTC.

The CDR3 bases are TGTGCCAGCAGTGAAATTTTTAATAGGGGATCTGGCTACACCTTC. It specifies CASSEIFNRGSGYTF. The chain combines TRBV2 with TRBJ1-2; D may be TRBD1 (5 bases). CDR1 and CDR2 from the germline V gene are SNHLY and FYNNEI. V lost 2 bases, J lost 7 bases, and 17 bases lay in between. CDR3 length equals 15 residues.